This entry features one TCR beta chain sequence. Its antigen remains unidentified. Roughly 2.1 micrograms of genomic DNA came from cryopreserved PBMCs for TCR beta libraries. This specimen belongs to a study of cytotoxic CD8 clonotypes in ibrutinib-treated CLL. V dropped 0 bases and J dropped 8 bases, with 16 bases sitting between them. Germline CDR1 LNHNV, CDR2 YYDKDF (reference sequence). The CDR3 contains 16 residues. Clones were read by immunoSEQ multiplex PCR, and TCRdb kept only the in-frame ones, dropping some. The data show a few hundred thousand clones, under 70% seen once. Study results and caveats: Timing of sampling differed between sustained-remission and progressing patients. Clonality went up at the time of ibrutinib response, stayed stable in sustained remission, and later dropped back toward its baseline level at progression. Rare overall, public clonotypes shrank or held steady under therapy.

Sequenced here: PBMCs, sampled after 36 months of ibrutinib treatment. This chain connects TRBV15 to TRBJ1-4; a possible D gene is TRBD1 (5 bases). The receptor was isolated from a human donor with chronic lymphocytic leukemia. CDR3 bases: TGTGCCACCAGCAGAGATAGGGGAATGGGGGTAGAAAAACTGTTTTTT. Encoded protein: CATSRDRGMGVEKLFF. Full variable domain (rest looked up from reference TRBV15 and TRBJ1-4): DAMVIQNPRYQVTQFGKPVTLSCSQTLNHNVMYWYQQKSSQAPKLLFHYYDKDFNNEADTPDNFQSRRPNTSFCFLDIRSPGLGDTAMYLCATSRDRGMGVEKLFFGSGTQLSVL.